This T cell receptor beta chain was sequenced in a study of blood T cells in healthy people across ages. Study-wide results and caveats: Roughly linearly, TCR beta diversity per million T cells fell as age increased.

Extractions gave at least 5.5 micrograms of total RNA per sample. The use of a sample-barcoded 5' primer and a J-beta primer mix characterized a second PCR of 7 to 11 cycles. All samples gave at least 2.5 million CDR3-containing paired-end reads. TCRdb re-called the 5' RACE reads through MiXCR, storing one row per CDR3 protein. The table records over 500,000 distinct CDR3 sequences, about 25% of them present only once. There are 13 residues in the CDR3. V gave up 8 bases and J gave up 2 bases, with 12 bases separating them. From germline, CDR1 is KGHSH and CDR2 LQKENI. This clonotype was recorded a few times. As yet, its antigen is unknown. This sample also belongs to another study, concerning T cells of mothers and their children. That investigation notes: When mothers and children were related, their normalized repertoire overlap, which was always slightly higher, did not differ significantly from that of unrelated pairs.

The chain carries TRBV18 and TRBJ2-5; D may be TRBD1 (6 bases). The sequenced sample was blood. The TCR comes from a boy between 2 and 15 years old in good health. CDR3 DNA sequence: TGTGCCAGCGGGGGACAAAAACAAGAGACCCAGTACTTC. Translated, it gives CASGGQKQETQYF.